This T cell receptor (beta chain) was captured in a study of CD8+CD57+ T cells in acquired aplastic anemia. Study in general: Yields of DNA that came from sorted CD4+ and CD8+ cells averaged approximately 3.5 ug. Notes on the study in general: In common between the patients and the controls were twenty-nine CD8+ CDR3 sequences.

Worth noting for this clonotype: What it binds is unknown. One junction end does not reproduce the germline sequence, and a read error may be involved.

Sequencing involved patients with CD8+CD57+ cell expansion previously shown by flow cytometry. The CDR3 covers 12 residues. Per germline, CDR1 MNHNS and CDR2 SASEGT. The study profiled TCR beta VDJ and CDR3 using genomic DNA as template. Via MiXCR, TCRdb re-called the reads, giving one row per CDR3 protein. Seen here are hundreds of thousands of distinct CDR3 sequences, 82% observed once, and the top ten hold approximately 40%. This receptor was obtained from a human donor with aplastic anemia. The chain couples TRBV6-1 to TRBJ2-7, with 8 bases matching TRBD1. The sequenced sample consisted of sorted CD4+, CD8+, or CD8+CD57+ T cells (not recorded which) from PBMCs. The CDR3 reads CAISVDRVEQYF. CDR3 bases: TGTGCCATCAGTGTGGACAGGGTCGAGCAGTACTTC.